Below are 8 T cell receptor beta chains sequenced from a single sample in a study of CD8+CD57+ T cells in acquired aplastic anemia. Patients who underwent sequencing had shown CD8+CD57+ cell expansion by flow cytometry. Investigators profiled TCR beta VDJ and CDR3 from genomic DNA template. MiXCR, run by TCRdb on the reads, gives a single entry per CDR3 protein. The sample shows approximately 150,000 distinct CDR3 sequences, under 55% of them seen only once. Sequencing was carried out using sorted CD4+, CD8+, or CD8+CD57+ T cells (not recorded which) from PBMCs. These receptors were collected from a human donor with aplastic anemia.

This clonotype was seen at least ten times. The V gene is TRBV19, the J gene TRBJ2-2; 13 bases fit TRBD2. V shed 9 bases, J shed 6 bases, and the junction held 4 bases outside the gene matches. Per germline, CDR1 LNHDA and CDR2 SQIVND (reference sequence). This CDR3 contains 14 residues. CDR3 sequence reads: CASRTSGGPGELFF. CDR3 DNA: TGTGCCAGCAGGACTAGCGGGGGTCCCGGGGAGCTGTTTTTT.

This clonotype was observed at least ten times. The chain combines TRBV20-1 with TRBJ1-5, with TRBD1 matching over 7 bases. Germline CDR1 DFQATT, CDR2 SNEGSKA (reference sequence). V gave up 5 bases and J gave up 0 bases; unmatched junction bases: 4. This CDR3 spans 14 amino acids. The CDR3 DNA follows: TGCAGTGCTCGCGGGGACAGTAGCAATCAGCCCCAGCATTTT. Residues: CSARGDSSNQPQHF.

This sequence joins TRBV7-2 and TRBJ2-7, with a tentative D call TRBD1 (6 bases). Germline CDR1 SGHTA, CDR2 FQGNSA. CDR3 size: 14 residues. Deletions cut 5 bases from V and 2 bases from J, with 13 bases between. For the CDR3, the DNA is TGTGCCAGCAGCGAGCAGACAGGCCCCTACGAGCAGTACTTC. This gives the protein CASSEQTGPYEQYF.

The chain couples TRBV20-1 to TRBJ2-7; D is ambiguous. The CDR3 sequence is 13 residues long. Germline CDR1 and CDR2: DFQATT and SNEGSKA (reference sequence). V lost 6 bases and J 6 bases, leaving 18 bases between the germline ends. The CDR3 protein is CSAPRTVGFEQYF. CDR3 nucleotides: TGCAGTGCCCCTAGGACCGTCGGGTTCGAGCAGTACTTC.

Turning to this clonotype: At one end, the junction sequence differs from germline, possibly due to a read error. This sequence joins TRBV12-3 or TRBV12-4 and TRBJ1-2; 8 nucleotides match TRBD1. CDR3 length equals 15 residues. CDR3 region: CASSEGGQGNYGYTF. CDR3 DNA sequence: TGCGCCAGCAGTGAGGGAGGACAGGGCAACTATGGCTACACCTTC.

This clonotype showed up many times. The chain links TRBV12-3 or TRBV12-4 to TRBJ2-2; D unclear. This CDR3 has 13 residues. The V end lost 5 bases, the J end lost 7 bases, and 11 bases lay between the germline ends. DNA of the CDR3: TGTGCCAGCAGTCCGTCGACCCGCGGGGAGCTGTTTTTT. This gives the protein CASSPSTRGELFF.

The V call is TRBV5-6, the J call TRBJ2-7; D may correspond to TRBD1 or TRBD2 (5 bases each). Germline CDR1 SGHDT, CDR2 YYEEEE. This CDR3 region has 16 residues. Trimming took 4 bases from V and 3 from J, leaving 20 bases between them. The CDR3 DNA reads as TGTGCCAGCAGCCTAGGGAGCTGGGGCCCATTCTACGAGCAGTACTTC. This sequence encodes CASSLGSWGPFYEQYF.

This CDR3 is CATSSLVGSDEQFF. In DNA, the CDR3 is TGTGCCACCAGCAGTCTTGTAGGGAGCGATGAGCAGTTCTTC. The rearrangement uses TRBV15 and TRBJ2-1, with D tentatively TRBD2 (5 bases). Germline loops: CDR1 LNHNV, CDR2 YYDKDF (reference sequence). The CDR3 extends over 14 amino acids. V shed 3 bases and J shed 8 bases, with 14 bases lying between them.